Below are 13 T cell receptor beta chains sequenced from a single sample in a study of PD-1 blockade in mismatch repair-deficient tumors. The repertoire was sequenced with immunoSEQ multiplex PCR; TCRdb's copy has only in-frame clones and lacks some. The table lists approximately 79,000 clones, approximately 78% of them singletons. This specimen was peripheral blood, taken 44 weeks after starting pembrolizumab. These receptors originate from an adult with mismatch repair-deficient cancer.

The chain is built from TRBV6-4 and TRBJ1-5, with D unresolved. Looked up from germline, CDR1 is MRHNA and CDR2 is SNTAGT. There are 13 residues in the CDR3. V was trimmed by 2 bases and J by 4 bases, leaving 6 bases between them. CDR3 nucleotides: TGTGCCAGCAGTGACGGCTTTAATCAGCCCCAGCATTTT. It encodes CASSDGFNQPQHF.

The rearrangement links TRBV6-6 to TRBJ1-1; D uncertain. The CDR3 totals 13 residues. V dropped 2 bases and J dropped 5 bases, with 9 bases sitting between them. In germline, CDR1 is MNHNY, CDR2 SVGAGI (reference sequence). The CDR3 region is CASSYGSRTEAFF. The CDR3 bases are TGTGCCAGCAGTTACGGGAGCCGGACTGAAGCTTTCTTT.

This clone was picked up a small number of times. CDR3 in DNA: TGCGCCAGCAGCGCCACCCCGACATCCTACGAGCAGTACTTC. It encodes CASSATPTSYEQYF. This rearrangement joins TRBV10-1 to TRBJ2-7; D is unclear. This CDR3 spans 14 amino acids. The germline gives CDR1 WNHNN, CDR2 SYGVQD (reference sequence). Trimming removed 6 bases from V and 1 base from J, with 13 bases in between.

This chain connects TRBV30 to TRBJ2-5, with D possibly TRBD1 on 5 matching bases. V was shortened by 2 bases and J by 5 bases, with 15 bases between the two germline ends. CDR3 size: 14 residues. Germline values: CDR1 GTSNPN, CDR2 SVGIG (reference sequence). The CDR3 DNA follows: TGTGCCTGGAGTACGGGCAGGGCCGGTGAGACCCAGTACTTC. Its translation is CAWSTGRAGETQYF.

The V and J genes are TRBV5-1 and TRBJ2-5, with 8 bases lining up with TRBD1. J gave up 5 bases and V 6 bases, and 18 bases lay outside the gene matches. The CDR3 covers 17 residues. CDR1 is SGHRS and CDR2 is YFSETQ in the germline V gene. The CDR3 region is CASTPFAGGDLLETQYF. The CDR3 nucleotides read TGCGCCAGCACCCCATTCGCAGGGGGCGATCTCTTGGAGACCCAGTACTTC. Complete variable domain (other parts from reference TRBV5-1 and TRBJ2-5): KAGVTQTPRYLIKTRGQQVTLSCSPISGHRSVSWYQQTPGQGLQFLFEYFSETQRNKGNFPGRFSGRQFSNSRSEMNVSTLELGDSALYLCASTPFAGGDLLETQYFGPGTRLLVL.

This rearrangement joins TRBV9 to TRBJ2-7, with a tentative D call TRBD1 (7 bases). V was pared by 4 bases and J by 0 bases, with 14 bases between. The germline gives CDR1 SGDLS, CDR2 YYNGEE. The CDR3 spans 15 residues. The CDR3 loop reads CASSLGGDSSYEQYF. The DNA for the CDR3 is TGTGCCAGCAGCCTCGGAGGGGACAGCTCCTACGAGCAGTACTTC.

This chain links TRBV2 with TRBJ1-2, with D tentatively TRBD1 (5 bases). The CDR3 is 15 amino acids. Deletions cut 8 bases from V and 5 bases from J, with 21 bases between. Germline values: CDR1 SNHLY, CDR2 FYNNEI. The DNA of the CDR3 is TGTGCCAGCCACCCGGGGGAAGGCGGGGGTTATGGCTACACCTTC. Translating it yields CASHPGEGGGYGYTF.

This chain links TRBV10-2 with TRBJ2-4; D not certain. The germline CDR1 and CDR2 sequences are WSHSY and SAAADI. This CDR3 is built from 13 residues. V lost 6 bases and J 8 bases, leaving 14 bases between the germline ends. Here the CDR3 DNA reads TGCGCCAGCAGCCTGACTCGAGGTGACATTCAGTACTTC. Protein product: CASSLTRGDIQYF.

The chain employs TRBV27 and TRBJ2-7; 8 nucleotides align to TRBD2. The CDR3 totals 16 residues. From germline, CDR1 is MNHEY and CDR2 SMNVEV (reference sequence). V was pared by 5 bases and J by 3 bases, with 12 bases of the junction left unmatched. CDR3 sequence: CASSQSLRGRRYEQYF. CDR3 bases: TGTGCCAGCAGTCAAAGTTTGCGCGGGAGGCGCTACGAGCAGTACTTC.

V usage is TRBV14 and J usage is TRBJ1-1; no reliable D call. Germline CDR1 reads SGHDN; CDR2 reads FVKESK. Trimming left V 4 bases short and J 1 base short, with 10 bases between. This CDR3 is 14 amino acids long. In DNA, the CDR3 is TGTGCCAGCAGCCCCTGGGCCGAGAACACTGAAGCTTTCTTT. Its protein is CASSPWAENTEAFF.

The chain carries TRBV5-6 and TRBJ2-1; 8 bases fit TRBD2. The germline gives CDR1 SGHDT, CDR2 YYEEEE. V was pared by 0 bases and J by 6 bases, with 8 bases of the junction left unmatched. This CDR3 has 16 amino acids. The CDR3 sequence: CASSLEGREGRNEQFF. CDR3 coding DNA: TGTGCCAGCAGCTTGGAGGGACGGGAGGGCCGCAATGAGCAGTTCTTC.

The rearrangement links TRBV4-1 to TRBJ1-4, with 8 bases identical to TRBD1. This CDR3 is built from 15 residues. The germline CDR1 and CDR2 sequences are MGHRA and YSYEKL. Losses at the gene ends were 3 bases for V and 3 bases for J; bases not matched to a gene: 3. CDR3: CASSHQGASNEKLFF. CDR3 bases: TGCGCCAGCAGCCACCAGGGGGCCTCTAATGAAAAACTGTTTTTT.

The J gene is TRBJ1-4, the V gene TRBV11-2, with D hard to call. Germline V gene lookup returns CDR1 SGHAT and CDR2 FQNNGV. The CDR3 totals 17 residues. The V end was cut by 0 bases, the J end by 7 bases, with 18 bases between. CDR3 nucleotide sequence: TGTGCCAGCAGCTTAGATGGGTGGAACGAGGATGTTGAAAAACTGTTTTTT. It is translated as CASSLDGWNEDVEKLFF.